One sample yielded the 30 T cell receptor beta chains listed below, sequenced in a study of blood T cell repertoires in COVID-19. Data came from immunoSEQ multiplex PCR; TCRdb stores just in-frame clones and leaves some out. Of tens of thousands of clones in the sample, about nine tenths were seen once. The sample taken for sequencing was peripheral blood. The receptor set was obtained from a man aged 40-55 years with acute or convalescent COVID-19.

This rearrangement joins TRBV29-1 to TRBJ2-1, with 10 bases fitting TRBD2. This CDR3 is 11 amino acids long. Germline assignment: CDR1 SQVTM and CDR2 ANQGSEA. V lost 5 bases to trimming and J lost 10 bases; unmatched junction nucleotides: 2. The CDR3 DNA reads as TGCAGCGTTCCGGGACTAGCGGAGCAGTTCTTC. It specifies CSVPGLAEQFF.

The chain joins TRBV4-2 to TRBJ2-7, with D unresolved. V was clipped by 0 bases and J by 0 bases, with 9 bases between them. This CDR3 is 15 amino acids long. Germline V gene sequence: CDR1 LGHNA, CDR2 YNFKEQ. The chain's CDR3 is CASSQDLVSSYEQYF. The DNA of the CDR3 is TGTGCCAGCAGCCAAGATCTAGTCAGCTCCTACGAGCAGTACTTC.

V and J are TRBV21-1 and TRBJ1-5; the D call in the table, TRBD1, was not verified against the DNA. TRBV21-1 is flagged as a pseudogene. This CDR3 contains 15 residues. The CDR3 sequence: CAREFRQGDRQPQHF. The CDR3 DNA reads TGTGCCAGGGAGTTTAGACAGGGGGATCGTCAGCCCCAGCATTTT.

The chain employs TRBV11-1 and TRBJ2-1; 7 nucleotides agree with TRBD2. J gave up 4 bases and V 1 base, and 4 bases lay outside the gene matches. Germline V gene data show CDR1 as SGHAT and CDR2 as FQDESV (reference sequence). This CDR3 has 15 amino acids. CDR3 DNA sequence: TGTGCCAGCAGCTTAGACGGTAGCGGGTACAATGAGCAGTTCTTC. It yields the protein CASSLDGSGYNEQFF.

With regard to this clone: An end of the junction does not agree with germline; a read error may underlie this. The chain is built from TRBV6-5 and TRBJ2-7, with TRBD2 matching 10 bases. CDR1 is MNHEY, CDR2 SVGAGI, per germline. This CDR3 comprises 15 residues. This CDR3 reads CASSYSNDGTSALSF. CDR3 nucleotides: TGTGCCAGCAGTTACTCGAACGACGGGACTAGCGCTCTCTCCTTC.

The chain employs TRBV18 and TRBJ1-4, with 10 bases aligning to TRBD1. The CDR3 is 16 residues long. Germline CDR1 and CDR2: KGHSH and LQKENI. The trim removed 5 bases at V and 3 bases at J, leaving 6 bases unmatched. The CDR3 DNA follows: TGTGCCAGCTCATCGGGACAGGGGAACTCTAATGAAAAACTGTTTTTT. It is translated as CASSSGQGNSNEKLFF. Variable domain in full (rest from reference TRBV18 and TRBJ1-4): NAGVMQNPRHLVRRRGQEARLRCSPMKGHSHVYWYRQLPEEGLKFMVYLQKENIIDESGMPKERFSAEFPKEGPSILRIQQVVRGDSAAYFCASSSGQGNSNEKLFFGSGTQLSVL.

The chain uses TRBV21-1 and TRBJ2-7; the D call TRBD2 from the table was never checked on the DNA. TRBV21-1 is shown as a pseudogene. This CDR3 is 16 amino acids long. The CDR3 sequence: CASSKMDRRSSYEQYF. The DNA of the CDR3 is TGTGCCAGCAGCAAAATGGACCGGAGGTCTTCCTACGAGCAGTACTTC.

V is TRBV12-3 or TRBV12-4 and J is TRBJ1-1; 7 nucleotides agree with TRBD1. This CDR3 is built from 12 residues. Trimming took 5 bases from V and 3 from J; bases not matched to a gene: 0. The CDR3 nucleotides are TGTGCCAGCAGTGACAGGGACACTGAAGCTTTCTTT. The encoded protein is CASSDRDTEAFF.

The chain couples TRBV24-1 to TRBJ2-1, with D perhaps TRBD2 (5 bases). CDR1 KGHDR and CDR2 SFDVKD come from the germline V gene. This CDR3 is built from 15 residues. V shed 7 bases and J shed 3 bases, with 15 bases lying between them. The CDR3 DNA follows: TGTGCCACCAGAAACAGTCGGGATATCTACAATGAGCAGTTCTTC. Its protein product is CATRNSRDIYNEQFF.

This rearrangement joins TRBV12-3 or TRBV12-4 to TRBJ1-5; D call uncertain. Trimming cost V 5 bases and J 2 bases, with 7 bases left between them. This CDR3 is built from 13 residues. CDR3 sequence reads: CASSPQGNQPQHF. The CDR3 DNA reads TGTGCCAGCAGTCCCCAGGGCAATCAGCCCCAGCATTTT.

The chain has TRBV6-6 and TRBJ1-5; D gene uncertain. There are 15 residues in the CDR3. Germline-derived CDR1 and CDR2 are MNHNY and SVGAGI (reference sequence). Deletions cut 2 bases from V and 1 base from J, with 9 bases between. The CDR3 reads CASSYEGISNQPQHF. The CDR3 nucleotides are TGTGCCAGCAGTTACGAGGGAATAAGCAATCAGCCCCAGCATTTT.

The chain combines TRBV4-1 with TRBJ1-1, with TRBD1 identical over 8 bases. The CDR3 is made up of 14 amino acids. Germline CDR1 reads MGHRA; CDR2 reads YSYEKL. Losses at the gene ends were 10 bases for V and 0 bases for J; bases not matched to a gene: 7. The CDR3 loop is CATRTGRMNTEAFF. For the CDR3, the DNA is TGCGCCACGAGGACAGGGAGAATGAACACTGAAGCTTTCTTT.

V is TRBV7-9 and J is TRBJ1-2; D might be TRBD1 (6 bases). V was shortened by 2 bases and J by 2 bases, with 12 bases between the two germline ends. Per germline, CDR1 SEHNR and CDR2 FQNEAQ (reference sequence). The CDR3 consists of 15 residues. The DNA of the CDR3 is TGTGCCAGCAGCTTATTTCGGACAGAGAACTATGGCTACACCTTC. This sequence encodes CASSLFRTENYGYTF.

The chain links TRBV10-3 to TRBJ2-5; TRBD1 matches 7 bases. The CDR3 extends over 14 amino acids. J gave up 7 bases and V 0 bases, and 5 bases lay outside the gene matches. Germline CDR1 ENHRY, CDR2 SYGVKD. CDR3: CAISESGGRGTQYF. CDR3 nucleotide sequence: TGTGCCATCAGTGAGTCAGGGGGCCGGGGGACCCAGTACTTC.

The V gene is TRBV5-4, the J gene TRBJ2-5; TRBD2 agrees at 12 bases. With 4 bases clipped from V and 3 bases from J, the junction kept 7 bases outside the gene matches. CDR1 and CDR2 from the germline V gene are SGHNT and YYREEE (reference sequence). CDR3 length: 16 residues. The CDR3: CASSQGLAGIKETQYF. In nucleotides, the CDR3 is TGTGCCAGCAGCCAAGGACTAGCGGGGATTAAAGAGACCCAGTACTTC.

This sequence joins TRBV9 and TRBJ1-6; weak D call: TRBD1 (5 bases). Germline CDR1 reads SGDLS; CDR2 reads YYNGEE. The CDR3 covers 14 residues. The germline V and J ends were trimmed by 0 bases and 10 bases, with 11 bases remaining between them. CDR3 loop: CASSVGGELSPLHF. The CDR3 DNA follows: TGTGCCAGCAGCGTAGGGGGGGAATTATCACCCCTCCACTTT. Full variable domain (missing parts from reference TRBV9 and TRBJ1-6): DSGVTQTPKHLITATGQRVTLRCSPRSGDLSVYWYQQSLDQGLQFLIQYYNGEERAKGNILERFSAQQFPDLHSELNLSSLELGDSALYFCASSVGGELSPLHFGNGTRLTVT.

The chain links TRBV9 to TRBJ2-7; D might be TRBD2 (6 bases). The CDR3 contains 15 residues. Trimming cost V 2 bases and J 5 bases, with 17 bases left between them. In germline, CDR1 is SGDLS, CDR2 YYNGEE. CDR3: CASSVRDSRPHEQYF. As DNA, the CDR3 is TGTGCCAGCAGCGTTCGGGACTCCCGGCCCCACGAGCAGTACTTC.

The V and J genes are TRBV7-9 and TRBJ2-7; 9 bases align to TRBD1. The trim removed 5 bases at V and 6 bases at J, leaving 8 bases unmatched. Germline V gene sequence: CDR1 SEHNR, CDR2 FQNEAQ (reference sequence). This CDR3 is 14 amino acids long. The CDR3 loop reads CASSEGQGGPEQYF. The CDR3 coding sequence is TGTGCCAGCAGCGAGGGACAGGGTGGACCCGAGCAGTACTTC.

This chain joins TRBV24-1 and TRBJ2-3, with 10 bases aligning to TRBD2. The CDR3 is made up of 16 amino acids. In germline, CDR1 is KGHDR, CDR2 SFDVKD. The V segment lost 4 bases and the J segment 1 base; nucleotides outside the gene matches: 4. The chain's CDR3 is CATSDRGLAGTDTQYF. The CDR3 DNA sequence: TGTGCCACCAGTGACCGAGGACTAGCGGGCACAGATACGCAGTATTTT.

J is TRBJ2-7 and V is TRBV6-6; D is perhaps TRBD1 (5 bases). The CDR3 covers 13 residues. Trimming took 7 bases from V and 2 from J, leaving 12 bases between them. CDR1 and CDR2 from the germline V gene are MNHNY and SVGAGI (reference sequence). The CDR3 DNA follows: TGTGCCAGCAAAGGGGCAGAAGCCTACGAGCAGTACTTC. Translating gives CASKGAEAYEQYF.

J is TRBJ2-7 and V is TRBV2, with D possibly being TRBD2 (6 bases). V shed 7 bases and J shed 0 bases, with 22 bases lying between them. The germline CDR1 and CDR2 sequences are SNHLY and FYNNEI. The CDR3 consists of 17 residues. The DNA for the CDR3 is TGTGCCAGCATCGCGGGGAGGTCGGGCGAGAGCTCCTACGAGCAGTACTTC. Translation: CASIAGRSGESSYEQYF.

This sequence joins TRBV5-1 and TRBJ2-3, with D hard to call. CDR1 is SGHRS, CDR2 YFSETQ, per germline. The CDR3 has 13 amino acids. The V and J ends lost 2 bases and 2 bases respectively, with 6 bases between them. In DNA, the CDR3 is TGCGCCAGCAGCTTAGCGACCACAGATACGCAGTATTTT. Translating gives CASSLATTDTQYF.

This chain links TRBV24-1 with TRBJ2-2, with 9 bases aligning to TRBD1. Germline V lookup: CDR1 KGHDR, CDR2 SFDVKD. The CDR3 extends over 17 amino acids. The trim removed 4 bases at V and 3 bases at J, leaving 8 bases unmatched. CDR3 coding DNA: TGTGCCACCAGTGACCCGGGACAGGGAGGCGACACCGGGGAGCTGTTTTTT. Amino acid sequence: CATSDPGQGGDTGELFF.

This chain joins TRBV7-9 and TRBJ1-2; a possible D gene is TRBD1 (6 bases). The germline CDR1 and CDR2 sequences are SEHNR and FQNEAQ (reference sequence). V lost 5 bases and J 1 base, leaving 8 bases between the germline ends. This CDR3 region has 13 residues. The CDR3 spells CASSPDSNYGYTF. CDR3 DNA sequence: TGTGCCAGCAGCCCGGACAGTAACTATGGCTACACCTTC.

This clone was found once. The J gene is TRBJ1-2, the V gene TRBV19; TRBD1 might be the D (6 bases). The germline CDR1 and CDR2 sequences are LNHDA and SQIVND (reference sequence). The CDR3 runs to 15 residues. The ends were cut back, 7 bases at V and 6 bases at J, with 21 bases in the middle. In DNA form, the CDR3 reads TGTGCCAGTAAAGGGCCCCGGGCAACAGGGAATGGCTACACCTTC. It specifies CASKGPRATGNGYTF.

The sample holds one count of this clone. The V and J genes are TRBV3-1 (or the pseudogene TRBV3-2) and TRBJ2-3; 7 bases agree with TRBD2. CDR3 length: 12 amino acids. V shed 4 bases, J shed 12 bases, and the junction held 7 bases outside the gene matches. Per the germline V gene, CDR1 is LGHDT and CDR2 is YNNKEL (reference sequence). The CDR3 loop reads CASSRELARQYF. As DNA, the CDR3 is TGTGCCAGCAGCCGAGAACTAGCGAGACAGTATTTT.

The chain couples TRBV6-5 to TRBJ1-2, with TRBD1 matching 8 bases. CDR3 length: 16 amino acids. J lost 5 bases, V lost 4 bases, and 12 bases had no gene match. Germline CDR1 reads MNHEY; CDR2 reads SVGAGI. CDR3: CASSSLQGASSYGYTF. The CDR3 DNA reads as TGTGCCAGCAGTTCCCTTCAGGGGGCTTCCTCATATGGCTACACCTTC.

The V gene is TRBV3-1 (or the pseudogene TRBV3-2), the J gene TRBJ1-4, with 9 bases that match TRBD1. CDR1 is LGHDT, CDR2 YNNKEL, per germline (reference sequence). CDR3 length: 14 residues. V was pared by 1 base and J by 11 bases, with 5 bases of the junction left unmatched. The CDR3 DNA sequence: TGTGCCAGCAGCCAAGGGGGACAGGGTGGGAAACTGTTTTTT. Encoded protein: CASSQGGQGGKLFF.

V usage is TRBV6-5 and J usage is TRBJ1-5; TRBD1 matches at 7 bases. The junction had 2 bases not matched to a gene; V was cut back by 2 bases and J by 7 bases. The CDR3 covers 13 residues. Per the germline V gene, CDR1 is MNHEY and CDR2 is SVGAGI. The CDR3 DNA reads TGTGCCAGCAGTTACAGGGGGCCCCAGCCCCAGCATTTT. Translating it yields CASSYRGPQPQHF.

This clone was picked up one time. The CDR3 bases are TGTGCCAGCAGCCCCCGCGGAGAGTATGAGCAGTTCTTC. Its translation: CASSPRGEYEQFF. The chain has TRBV9 and TRBJ2-1; D remains ambiguous. Germline CDR1 is SGDLS and CDR2 is YYNGEE. V was cut by 4 bases and J by 8 bases, with 13 bases left in between. The CDR3 consists of 13 residues.